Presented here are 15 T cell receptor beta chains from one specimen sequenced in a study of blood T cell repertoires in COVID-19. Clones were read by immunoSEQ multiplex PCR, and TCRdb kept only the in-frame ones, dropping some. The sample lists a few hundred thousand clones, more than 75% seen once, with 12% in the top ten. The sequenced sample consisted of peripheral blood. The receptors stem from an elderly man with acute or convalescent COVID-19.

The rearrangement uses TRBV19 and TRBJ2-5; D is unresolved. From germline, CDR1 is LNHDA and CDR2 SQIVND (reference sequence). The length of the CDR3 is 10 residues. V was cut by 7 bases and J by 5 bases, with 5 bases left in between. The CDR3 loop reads CASTGETQYF. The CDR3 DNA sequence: TGTGCCAGTACGGGTGAGACCCAGTACTTC.

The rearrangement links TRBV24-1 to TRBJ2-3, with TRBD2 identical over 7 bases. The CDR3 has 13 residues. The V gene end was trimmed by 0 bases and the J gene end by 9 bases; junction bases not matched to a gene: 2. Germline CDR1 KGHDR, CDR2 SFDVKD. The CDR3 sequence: CATSDLRGGTQYF. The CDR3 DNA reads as TGTGCCACCAGTGATTTGAGGGGAGGGACGCAGTATTTT.

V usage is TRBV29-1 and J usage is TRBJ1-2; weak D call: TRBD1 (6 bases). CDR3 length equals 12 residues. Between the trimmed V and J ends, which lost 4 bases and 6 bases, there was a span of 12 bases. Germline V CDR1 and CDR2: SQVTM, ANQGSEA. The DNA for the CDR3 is TGCAGCGTTGGTGACAGGATGGATGGCTACACCTTC. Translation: CSVGDRMDGYTF.

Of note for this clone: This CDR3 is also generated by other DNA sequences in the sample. CDR3 residues: CASSPGTGGGQPQHF. The CDR3, as DNA: TGTGCCAGCAGCCCCGGGACAGGGGGCGGTCAGCCCCAGCATTTT. The gene calls are TRBV7-2 and TRBJ1-5; 12 nucleotides match TRBD1. There are 15 residues in the CDR3. V lost 5 bases, J lost 6 bases, and 5 bases stayed unmatched. Germline CDR1 and CDR2: SGHTA and FQGNSA.

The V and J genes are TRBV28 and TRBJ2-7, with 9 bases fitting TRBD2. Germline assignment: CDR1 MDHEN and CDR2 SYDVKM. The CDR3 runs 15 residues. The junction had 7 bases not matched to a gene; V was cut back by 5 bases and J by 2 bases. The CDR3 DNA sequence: TGTGCCAGCAGTCCCTTAGCGGGAGTAACCTACGAGCAGTACTTC. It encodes CASSPLAGVTYEQYF.

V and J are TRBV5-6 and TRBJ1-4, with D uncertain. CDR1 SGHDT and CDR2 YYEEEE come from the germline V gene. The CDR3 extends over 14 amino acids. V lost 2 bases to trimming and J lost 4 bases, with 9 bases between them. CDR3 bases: TGTGCCAGCAGCTTAGTGGCAGTTAATGAAAAACTGTTTTTT. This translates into CASSLVAVNEKLFF. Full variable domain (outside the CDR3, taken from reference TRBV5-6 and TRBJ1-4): DAGVTQSPTHLIKTRGQQVTLRCSPKSGHDTVSWYQQALGQGPQFIFQYYEEEERQRGNFPDRFSGHQFPNYSSELNVNALLLGDSALYLCASSLVAVNEKLFFGSGTQLSVL.

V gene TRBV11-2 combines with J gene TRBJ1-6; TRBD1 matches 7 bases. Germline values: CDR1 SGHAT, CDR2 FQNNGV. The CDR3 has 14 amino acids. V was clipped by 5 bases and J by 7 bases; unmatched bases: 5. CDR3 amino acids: CASSTRQGNSPLHF. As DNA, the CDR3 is TGTGCCAGCAGCACACGACAGGGAAATTCACCCCTCCACTTT.

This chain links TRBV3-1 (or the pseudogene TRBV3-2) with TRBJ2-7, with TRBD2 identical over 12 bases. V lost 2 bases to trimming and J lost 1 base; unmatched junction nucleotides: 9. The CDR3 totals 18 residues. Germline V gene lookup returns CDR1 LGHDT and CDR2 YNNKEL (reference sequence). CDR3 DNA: TGTGCCAGCAGCCAAATGAACCCCGGGACTAGCGGGTCCTACGAGCAGTACTTC. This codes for CASSQMNPGTSGSYEQYF.

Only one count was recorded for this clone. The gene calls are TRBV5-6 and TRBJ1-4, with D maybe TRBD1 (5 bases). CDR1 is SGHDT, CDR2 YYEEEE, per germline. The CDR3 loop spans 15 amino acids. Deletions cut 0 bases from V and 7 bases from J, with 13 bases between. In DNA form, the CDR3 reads TGTGCCAGCAGCTTGGGCTCAGGGCTCGGTGAAAAACTGTTTTTT. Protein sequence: CASSLGSGLGEKLFF. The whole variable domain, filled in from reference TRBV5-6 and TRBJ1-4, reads DAGVTQSPTHLIKTRGQQVTLRCSPKSGHDTVSWYQQALGQGPQFIFQYYEEEERQRGNFPDRFSGHQFPNYSSELNVNALLLGDSALYLCASSLGSGLGEKLFFGSGTQLSVL.

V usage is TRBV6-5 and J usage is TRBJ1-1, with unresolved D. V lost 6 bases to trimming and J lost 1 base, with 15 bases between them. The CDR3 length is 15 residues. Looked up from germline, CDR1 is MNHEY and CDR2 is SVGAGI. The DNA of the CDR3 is TGTGCCAGCAGAGTCGACCGGGTCCAGAACACTGAAGCTTTCTTT. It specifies CASRVDRVQNTEAFF.

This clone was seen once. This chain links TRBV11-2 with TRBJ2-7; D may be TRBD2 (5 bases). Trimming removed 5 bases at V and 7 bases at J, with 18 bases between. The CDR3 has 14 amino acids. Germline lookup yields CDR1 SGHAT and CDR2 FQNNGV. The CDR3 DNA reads TGTGCCAGCAGCCCCCTAGCTGGGATGGGGGAGCAGTACTTC. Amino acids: CASSPLAGMGEQYF.

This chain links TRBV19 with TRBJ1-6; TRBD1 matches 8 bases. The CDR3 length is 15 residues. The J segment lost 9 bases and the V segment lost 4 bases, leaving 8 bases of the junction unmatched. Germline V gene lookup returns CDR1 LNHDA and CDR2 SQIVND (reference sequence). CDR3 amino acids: CASSTTGDGGSPLHF. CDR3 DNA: TGTGCCAGTAGTACGACAGGGGACGGGGGTTCACCCCTCCACTTT.

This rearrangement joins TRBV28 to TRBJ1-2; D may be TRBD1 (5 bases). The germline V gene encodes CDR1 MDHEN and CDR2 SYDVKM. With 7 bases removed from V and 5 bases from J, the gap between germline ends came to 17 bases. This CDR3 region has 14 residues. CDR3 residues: CASTPKRTGYGYTF. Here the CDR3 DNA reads TGTGCCAGCACTCCAAAACGCACAGGTTATGGCTACACCTTC.

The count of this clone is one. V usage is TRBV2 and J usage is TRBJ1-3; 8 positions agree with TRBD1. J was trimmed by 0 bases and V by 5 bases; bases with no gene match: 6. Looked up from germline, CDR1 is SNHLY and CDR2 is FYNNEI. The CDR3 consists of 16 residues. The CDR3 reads CASSPGQVSSGNTIYF. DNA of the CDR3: TGTGCCAGCAGTCCGGGACAGGTCTCCTCTGGAAACACCATATATTTT. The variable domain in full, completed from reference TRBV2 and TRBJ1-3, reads EPEVTQTPSHQVTQMGQEVILRCVPISNHLYFYWYRQILGQKVEFLVSFYNNEISEKSEIFDDQFSVERPDGSNFTLKIRSTKLEDSAMYFCASSPGQVSSGNTIYFGEGSWLTVV.

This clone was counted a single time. CDR3 sequence reads: CASSQVGTSGGATGELFF. DNA for the CDR3: TGCGCCAGCAGCCAAGTTGGGACTAGCGGGGGGGCCACCGGGGAGCTGTTTTTT. This chain uses TRBV4-1 with TRBJ2-2; 16 nucleotides align to TRBD2. CDR3 length equals 18 residues. Trimming removed 1 base from V and 4 bases from J; junction bases left unmatched: 3. Germline V gene sequence: CDR1 MGHRA, CDR2 YSYEKL.